This T cell receptor beta chain was recorded in a study of CD8 T cells in ankylosing spondylitis. Study-wide results and caveats: There were earlier reports of some motif variants in reactive arthritis synovial fluid and blood. A motif of 7 to 9 highly homologous TCR beta variants was seen as apparently characteristic of ankylosing spondylitis blood.

Concerning this clonotype itself: What it binds is not known.

The germline V gene has CDR1 SGHRS and CDR2 YFSETQ. Trimming removed 4 bases at V and 2 bases at J, with 12 bases between. The CDR3 has 15 residues. Scientists made TCR beta libraries using quantitative 5'-RACE with molecular barcodes. TCRdb fed the 5' RACE reads into MiXCR, producing one record per CDR3 protein. The sample shows approximately 550,000 distinct CDR3 sequences, more than 9.5% of them seen only once. Input material: blood, either unsorted or a sorted T cell fraction (not recorded which). This chain connects TRBV5-1 to TRBJ2-2; possibly TRBD1 for D (6 bases). The clonotype was recovered from a male donor with ankylosing spondylitis. DNA for the CDR3: TGCGCCAGCAGCGTCCAGGGGACAAACACCGGGGAGCTGTTTTTT. Its protein product is CASSVQGTNTGELFF. The full variable domain, its missing parts supplied by reference TRBV5-1 and TRBJ2-2, is KAGVTQTPRYLIKTRGQQVTLSCSPISGHRSVSWYQQTPGQGLQFLFEYFSETQRNKGNFPGRFSGRQFSNSRSEMNVSTLELGDSALYLCASSVQGTNTGELFFGEGSRLTVL.